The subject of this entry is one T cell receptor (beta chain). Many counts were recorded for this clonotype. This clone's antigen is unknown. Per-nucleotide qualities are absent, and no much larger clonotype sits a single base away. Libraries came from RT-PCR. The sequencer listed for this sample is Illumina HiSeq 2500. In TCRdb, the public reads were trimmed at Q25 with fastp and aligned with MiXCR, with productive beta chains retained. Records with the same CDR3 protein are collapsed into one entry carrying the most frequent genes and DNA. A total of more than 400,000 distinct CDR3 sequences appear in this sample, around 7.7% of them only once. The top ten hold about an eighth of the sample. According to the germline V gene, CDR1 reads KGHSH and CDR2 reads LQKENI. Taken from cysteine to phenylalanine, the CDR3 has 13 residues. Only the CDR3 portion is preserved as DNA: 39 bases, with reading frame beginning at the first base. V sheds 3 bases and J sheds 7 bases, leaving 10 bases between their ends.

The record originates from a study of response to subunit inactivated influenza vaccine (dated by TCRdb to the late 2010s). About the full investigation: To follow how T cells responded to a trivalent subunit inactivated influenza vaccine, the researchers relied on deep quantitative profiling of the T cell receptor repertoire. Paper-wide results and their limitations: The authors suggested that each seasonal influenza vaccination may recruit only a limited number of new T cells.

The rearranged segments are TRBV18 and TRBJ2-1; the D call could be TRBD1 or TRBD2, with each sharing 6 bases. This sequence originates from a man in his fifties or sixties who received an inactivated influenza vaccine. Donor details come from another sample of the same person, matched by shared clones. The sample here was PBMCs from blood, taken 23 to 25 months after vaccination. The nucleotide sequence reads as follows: TGTGCCAGCTCACCGGGGGCGGGAAATGAGCAGTTCTTC. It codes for CASSPGAGNEQFF.